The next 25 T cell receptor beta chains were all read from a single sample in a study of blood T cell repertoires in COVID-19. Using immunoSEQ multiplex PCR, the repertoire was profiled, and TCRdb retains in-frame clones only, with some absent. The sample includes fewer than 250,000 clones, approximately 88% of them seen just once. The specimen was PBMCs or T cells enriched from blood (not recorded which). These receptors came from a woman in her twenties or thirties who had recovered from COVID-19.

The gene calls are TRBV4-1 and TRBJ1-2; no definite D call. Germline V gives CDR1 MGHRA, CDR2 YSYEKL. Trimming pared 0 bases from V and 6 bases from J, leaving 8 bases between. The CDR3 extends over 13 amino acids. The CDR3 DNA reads TGCGCCAGCAGCCAAGACGACATGGATGGCTACACCTTC. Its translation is CASSQDDMDGYTF.

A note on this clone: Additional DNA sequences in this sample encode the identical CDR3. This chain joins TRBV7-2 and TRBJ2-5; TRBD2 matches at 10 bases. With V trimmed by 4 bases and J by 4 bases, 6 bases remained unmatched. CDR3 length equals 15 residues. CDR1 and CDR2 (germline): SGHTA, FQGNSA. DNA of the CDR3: TGTGCCAGCAGCTCCAGCGGGGGGGCAGGAGAGACCCAGTACTTC. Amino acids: CASSSSGGAGETQYF.

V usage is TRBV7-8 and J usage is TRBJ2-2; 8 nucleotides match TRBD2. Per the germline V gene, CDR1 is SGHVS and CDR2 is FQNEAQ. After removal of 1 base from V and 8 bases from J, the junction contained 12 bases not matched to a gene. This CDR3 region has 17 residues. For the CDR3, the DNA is TGTGCCAGCAGCTTAGAGGGACCCTTAGCGGGGTTGGGGGAGCTGTTTTTT. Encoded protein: CASSLEGPLAGLGELFF.

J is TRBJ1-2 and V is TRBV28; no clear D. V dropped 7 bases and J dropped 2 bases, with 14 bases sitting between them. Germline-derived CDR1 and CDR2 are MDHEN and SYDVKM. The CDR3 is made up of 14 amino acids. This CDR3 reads CASTSGPGNYGYTF. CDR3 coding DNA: TGTGCCAGCACCTCCGGGCCGGGGAACTATGGCTACACCTTC.

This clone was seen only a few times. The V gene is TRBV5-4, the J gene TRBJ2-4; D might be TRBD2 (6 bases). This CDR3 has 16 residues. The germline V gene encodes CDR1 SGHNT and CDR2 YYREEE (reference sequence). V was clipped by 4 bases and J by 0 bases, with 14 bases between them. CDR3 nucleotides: TGTGCCAGCAGCGCTGGGACTGATAAAGCCAAAAACATTCAGTACTTC. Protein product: CASSAGTDKAKNIQYF. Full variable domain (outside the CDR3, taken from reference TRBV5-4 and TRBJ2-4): ETGVTQSPTHLIKTRGQQVTLRCSSQSGHNTVSWYQQALGQGPQFIFQYYREEENGRGNFPPRFSGLQFPNYSSELNVNALELDDSALYLCASSAGTDKAKNIQYFGAGTRLSVL.

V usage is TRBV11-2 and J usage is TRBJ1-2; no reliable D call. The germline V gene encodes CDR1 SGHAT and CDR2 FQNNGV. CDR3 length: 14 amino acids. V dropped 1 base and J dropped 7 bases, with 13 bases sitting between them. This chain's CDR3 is CASSLVGRRVGYTF. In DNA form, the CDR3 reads TGTGCCAGCAGCTTAGTTGGTCGGCGGGTTGGCTACACCTTC.

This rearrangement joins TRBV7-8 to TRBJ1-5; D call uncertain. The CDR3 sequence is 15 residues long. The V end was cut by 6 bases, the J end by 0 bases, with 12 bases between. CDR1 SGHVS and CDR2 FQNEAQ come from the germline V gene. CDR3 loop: CASRLDGDSNQPQHF. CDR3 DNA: TGTGCCAGCAGACTAGACGGTGATAGCAATCAGCCCCAGCATTTT. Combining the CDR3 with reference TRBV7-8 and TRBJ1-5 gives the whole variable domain GAGVSQSPRYKVAKRGQDVALRCDPISGHVSLFWYQQALGQGPEFLTYFQNEAQLDKSGLPSDRFFAERPEGSVSTLKIQRTQQEDSAVYLCASRLDGDSNQPQHFGDGTRLSIL.

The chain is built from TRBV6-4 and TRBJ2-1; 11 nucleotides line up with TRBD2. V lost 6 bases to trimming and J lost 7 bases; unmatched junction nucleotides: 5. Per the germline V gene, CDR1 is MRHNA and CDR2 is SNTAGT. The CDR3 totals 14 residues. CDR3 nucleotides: TGTGCCAGCAGCAGACTAGCGGGGATGAATGAGCAGTTCTTC. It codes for CASSRLAGMNEQFF.

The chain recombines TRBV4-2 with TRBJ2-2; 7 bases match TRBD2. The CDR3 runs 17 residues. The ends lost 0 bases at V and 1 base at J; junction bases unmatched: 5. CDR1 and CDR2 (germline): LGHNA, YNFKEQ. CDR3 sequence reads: CASSQDLAGLNTGELFF. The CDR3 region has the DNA TGTGCCAGCAGCCAAGATTTAGCGGGTTTGAACACCGGGGAGCTGTTTTTT.

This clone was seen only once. The CDR3 loop is CASSPLTGSITEAFF. CDR3 DNA: TGTGCCAGCTCCCCCCTGACAGGGAGTATTACTGAAGCTTTCTTT. The chain recombines TRBV28 with TRBJ1-1, with TRBD1 matching 7 bases. J lost 5 bases, V lost 8 bases, and 14 bases had no gene match. This CDR3 comprises 15 residues. CDR1 MDHEN and CDR2 SYDVKM come from the germline V gene.

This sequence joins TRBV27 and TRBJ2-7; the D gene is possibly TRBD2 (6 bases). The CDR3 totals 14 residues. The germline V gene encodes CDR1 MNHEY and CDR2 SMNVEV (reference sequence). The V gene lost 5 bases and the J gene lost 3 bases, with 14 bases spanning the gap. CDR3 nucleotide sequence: TGTGCCAGCAGTCTCCGGGACTCTGGCTACGAGCAGTACTTC. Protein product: CASSLRDSGYEQYF.

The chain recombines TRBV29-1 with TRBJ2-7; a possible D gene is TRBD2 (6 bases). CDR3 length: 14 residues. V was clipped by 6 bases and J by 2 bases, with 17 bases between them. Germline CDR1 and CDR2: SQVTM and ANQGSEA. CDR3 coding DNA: TGCAGCGTGGGGAGGTTCGGGGTTCCCTACGAGCAGTACTTC. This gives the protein CSVGRFGVPYEQYF.

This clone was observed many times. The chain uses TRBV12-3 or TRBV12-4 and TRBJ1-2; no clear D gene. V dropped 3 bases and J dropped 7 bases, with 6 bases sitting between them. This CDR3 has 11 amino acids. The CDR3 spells CASSFWLGYTF. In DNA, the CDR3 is TGTGCCAGCAGTTTCTGGCTTGGCTACACCTTC.

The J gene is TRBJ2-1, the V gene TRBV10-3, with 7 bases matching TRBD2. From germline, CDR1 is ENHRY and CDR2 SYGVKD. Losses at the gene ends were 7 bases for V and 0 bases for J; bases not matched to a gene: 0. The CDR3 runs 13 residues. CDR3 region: CAITSGSYNEQFF. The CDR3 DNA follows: TGTGCCATCACTAGCGGCTCCTACAATGAGCAGTTCTTC.

CDR3 bases: TGTGCCAGTAGCGGGATGGGACCCCGGGACTTATCCTACAATGAGCAGTTCTTC. Protein: CASSGMGPRDLSYNEQFF. The rearrangement links TRBV19 to TRBJ2-1; D possibly corresponds to TRBD2 (6 bases). CDR1 LNHDA and CDR2 SQIVND come from the germline V gene (reference sequence). The CDR3 is made up of 18 amino acids. V was cut by 6 bases and J by 1 base, with 22 bases left in between.

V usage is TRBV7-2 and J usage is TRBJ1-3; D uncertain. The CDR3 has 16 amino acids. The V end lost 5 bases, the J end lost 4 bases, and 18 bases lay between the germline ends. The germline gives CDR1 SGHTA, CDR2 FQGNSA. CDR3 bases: TGTGCCAGCAGCCTTGCGTCCTCGGTCCGGGGAAACACCATATATTTT. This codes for CASSLASSVRGNTIYF.

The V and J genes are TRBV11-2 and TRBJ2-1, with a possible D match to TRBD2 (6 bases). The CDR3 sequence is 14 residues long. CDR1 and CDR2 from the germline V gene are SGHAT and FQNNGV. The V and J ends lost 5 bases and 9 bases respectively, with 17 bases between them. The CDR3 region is CASSRTDPEGEQFF. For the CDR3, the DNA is TGTGCCAGCAGCCGGACTGACCCGGAGGGTGAGCAGTTCTTC.

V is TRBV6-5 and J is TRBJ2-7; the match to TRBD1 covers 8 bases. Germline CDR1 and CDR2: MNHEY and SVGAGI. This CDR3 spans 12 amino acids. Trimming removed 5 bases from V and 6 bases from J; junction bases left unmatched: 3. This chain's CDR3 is CASSPTGGEQYV. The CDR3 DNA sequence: TGTGCCAGCAGTCCTACAGGGGGCGAGCAGTACGTC.

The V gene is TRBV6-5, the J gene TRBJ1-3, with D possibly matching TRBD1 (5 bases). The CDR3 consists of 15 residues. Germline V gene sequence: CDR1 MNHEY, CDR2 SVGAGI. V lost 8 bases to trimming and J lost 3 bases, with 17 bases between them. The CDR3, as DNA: TGTGCCAGCCGACCACCGGGGGTTGATGGAAACACCATATATTTT. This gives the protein CASRPPGVDGNTIYF.

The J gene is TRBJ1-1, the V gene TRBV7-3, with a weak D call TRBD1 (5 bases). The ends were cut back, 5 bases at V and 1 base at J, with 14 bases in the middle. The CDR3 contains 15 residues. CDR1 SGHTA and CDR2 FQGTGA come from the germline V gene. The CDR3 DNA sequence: TGTGCCAGCAGCCCCGGGGGGAAACCGAACACTGAAGCTTTCTTT. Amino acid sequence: CASSPGGKPNTEAFF.

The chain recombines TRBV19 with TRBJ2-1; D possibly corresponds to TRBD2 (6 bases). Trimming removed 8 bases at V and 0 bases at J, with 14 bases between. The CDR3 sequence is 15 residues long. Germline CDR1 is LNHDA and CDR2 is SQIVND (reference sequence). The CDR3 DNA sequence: TGTGCCAGTTCATATAGCGGTAGCTCCTACAATGAGCAGTTCTTC. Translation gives CASSYSGSSYNEQFF.

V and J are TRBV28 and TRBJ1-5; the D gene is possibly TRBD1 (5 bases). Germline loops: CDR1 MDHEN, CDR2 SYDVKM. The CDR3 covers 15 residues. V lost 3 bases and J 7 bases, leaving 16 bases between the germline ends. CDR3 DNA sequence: TGTGCCAGCAGTTTTTCCAGGGCGATAGGGCAGCCCCAGCATTTT. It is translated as CASSFSRAIGQPQHF.

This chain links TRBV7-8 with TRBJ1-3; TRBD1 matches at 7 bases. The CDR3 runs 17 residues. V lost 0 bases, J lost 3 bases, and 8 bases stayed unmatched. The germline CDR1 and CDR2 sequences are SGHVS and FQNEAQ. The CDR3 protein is CASSLARTGERGNTIYF. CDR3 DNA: TGTGCCAGCAGCTTAGCGCGCACAGGGGAGCGTGGAAACACCATATATTTT.

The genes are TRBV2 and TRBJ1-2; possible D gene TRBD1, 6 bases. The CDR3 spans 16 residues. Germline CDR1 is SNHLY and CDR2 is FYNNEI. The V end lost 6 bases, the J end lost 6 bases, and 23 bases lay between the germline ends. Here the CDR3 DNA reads TGTGCCAGCAGCCCTAACCTTGGGGGGGCAGGACATGGCTACACCTTC. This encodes CASSPNLGGAGHGYTF.

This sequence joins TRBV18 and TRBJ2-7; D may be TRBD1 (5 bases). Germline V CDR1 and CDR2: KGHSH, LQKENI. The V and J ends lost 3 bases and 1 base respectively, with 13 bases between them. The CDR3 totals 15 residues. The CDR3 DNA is TGTGCCAGCTCACCGGCAGGGATACTATCCTACGAGCAGTACGTC. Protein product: CASSPAGILSYEQYV.